This passage covers 13 T cell receptor beta chains from one sample sequenced in a study of CD8+CD57+ T cells in acquired aplastic anemia. The TCR beta profiling, which covered VDJ combination and CDR3 sequence, was carried out using genomic DNA as the template. One entry per CDR3 protein, called by TCRdb with MiXCR from the reads. The data show 400,000 to 450,000 distinct CDR3 sequences, 65% to 80% seen once. Sample: sorted CD4+, CD8+, or CD8+CD57+ T cells (not recorded which) from PBMCs. Receptors originate from a human donor in good health, serving as a control.

This clonotype was counted ten times or more. In DNA, the CDR3 is TGCAGTGCTACCCGGGACAGTAGCACAGATACGCAGTATTTT. It specifies CSATRDSSTDTQYF. V gene TRBV20-1 combines with J gene TRBJ2-3, with 7 bases matching TRBD1. V was clipped by 4 bases and J by 0 bases; unmatched bases: 4. CDR1 is DFQATT and CDR2 is SNEGSKA in the germline V gene (reference sequence). The CDR3 length is 14 residues.

This clonotype was counted between two and nine times. The rearrangement links TRBV3-1 to TRBJ2-1; weak D call: TRBD1 (6 bases). The CDR3 totals 14 residues. The V gene's germline CDR1 is LGHDT and CDR2 YNNKEL (reference sequence). With 0 bases removed from V and 9 bases from J, the gap between germline ends came to 12 bases. This CDR3 reads CASSQDRVQGEQFF. The CDR3 region has the DNA TGTGCCAGCAGCCAAGATCGGGTACAGGGTGAGCAGTTCTTC.

This clonotype appeared a single time. The chain links TRBV19 to TRBJ2-3, with TRBD2 matching 12 bases. Germline CDR1 is LNHDA and CDR2 is SQIVND (reference sequence). V dropped 6 bases and J dropped 1; count of bases not matched to a gene: 8. There are 17 residues in the CDR3. CDR3 protein: CASSTPRLAGGTDTQYF. The CDR3 DNA reads TGTGCCAGTAGCACCCCACGACTAGCGGGGGGCACAGATACGCAGTATTTT.

The genes are TRBV20-1 and TRBJ1-1; 8 bases line up with TRBD1. The V gene's germline CDR1 is DFQATT and CDR2 SNEGSKA (reference sequence). This CDR3 has 12 amino acids. The CDR3 DNA follows: TGCAGCGCCAGTCAGGGGGCCGTCGCAGCTTTCTTT. Translated, it gives CSASQGAVAAFF.

This clonotype showed up many times. V gene TRBV5-4 combines with J gene TRBJ2-6; possibly TRBD2 for D (5 bases). Germline CDR1 is SGHNT and CDR2 is YYREEE (reference sequence). The CDR3 extends over 16 amino acids. V dropped 1 base and J dropped 0 bases, with 8 bases sitting between them. The CDR3 DNA sequence: TGTGCCAGCAGCTTGACCGGAGGCTCTGGGGCCAACGTCCTGACTTTC. The encoded protein is CASSLTGGSGANVLTF.

This clonotype was recorded once. It is likely a read error, because the conserved phenylalanine at the end of the CDR3 is missing. It is unclear where the CDR3 begins or ends on the DNA, so no DNA is shown, and the CDR3 is as TCRdb lists it. The J gene is TRBJ2-1, the V gene TRBV7-2; the table gives TRBD2 as D, unverified against the DNA. The CDR3 spans 13 amino acids, including both terminal residues. The germline gives CDR1 SGHTA, CDR2 FQGNSA. The CDR3 loop reads CASSLGDGEGYEK.

This clonotype was seen more than once but under ten times. The V and J genes are TRBV9 and TRBJ2-5, with a tentative D call TRBD2 (6 bases). The germline V gene has CDR1 SGDLS and CDR2 YYNGEE. CDR3 length: 13 residues. The V and J ends lost 5 bases and 4 bases respectively, with 12 bases between them. The CDR3 DNA reads TGTGCCAGCAGTCTAGCGAGCGGAGAGACCCAGTACTTC. This translates into CASSLASGETQYF.

This rearrangement joins TRBV7-3 to TRBJ2-3, with D possibly matching TRBD2 (6 bases). This CDR3 comprises 16 residues. V was trimmed by 5 bases and J by 2 bases, leaving 17 bases between them. Germline lookup yields CDR1 SGHTA and CDR2 FQGTGA. CDR3: CASSPTGTLLTDTQYF. The CDR3 coding sequence is TGTGCCAGCAGCCCTACCGGGACTCTACTCACAGATACGCAGTATTTT.

On this clonotype: The junction and the germline gene differ at one end; a read error may be behind it. The chain recombines TRBV11-2 with TRBJ1-3; a possible D gene is TRBD1 (6 bases). The CDR3 is made up of 12 amino acids. CDR1 is SGHAT, CDR2 FQNNGV, per germline. The CDR3 DNA reads TGTGCCAGCAGCCTCGATAGGGATGACAGGCTCTTT. This encodes CASSLDRDDRLF.

This clonotype came up many times. J is TRBJ1-5 and V is TRBV6-2 or TRBV6-3; D call uncertain. The V gene lost 6 bases and the J gene lost 0 bases, with 12 bases spanning the gap. CDR1 is MNHEY and CDR2 is SVGEGT in the germline V gene. This CDR3 contains 15 residues. The CDR3 bases are TGTGCCAGCAGAGGAGCCCCGTATAGCAATCAGCCCCAGCATTTT. It is translated as CASRGAPYSNQPQHF.

This clonotype was observed a single time. This sequence joins TRBV7-9 and TRBJ2-7; 8 positions agree with TRBD1. Germline V gene lookup returns CDR1 SEHNR and CDR2 FQNEAQ (reference sequence). This CDR3 has 18 amino acids. The J segment lost 3 bases and the V segment lost 5 bases, leaving 18 bases of the junction unmatched. The CDR3: CASSRGNRGLSKSYEQYF. The DNA for the CDR3 is TGTGCCAGCAGCCGAGGGAACAGGGGGTTATCCAAAAGCTACGAGCAGTACTTC.

This chain connects TRBV24-1 to TRBJ2-5, with unresolved D. Germline loops: CDR1 KGHDR, CDR2 SFDVKD. This CDR3 has 16 amino acids. The germline V and J ends were trimmed by 11 bases and 6 bases, with 27 bases remaining between them. CDR3 amino acids: CASTERNYGFTKTQYF. In DNA form, the CDR3 reads TGTGCCAGCACCGAGAGGAACTATGGCTTCACTAAGACCCAGTACTTC.

This chain joins TRBV7-9 and TRBJ2-1, with D maybe TRBD1 (6 bases). The CDR3 has 11 amino acids. CDR1 is SEHNR and CDR2 is FQNEAQ in the germline V gene (reference sequence). The CDR3, as DNA: TGTGGCAGGGGCATGGAGAATGAGCAGTTCTTC. Amino acid sequence: CGRGMENEQFF.